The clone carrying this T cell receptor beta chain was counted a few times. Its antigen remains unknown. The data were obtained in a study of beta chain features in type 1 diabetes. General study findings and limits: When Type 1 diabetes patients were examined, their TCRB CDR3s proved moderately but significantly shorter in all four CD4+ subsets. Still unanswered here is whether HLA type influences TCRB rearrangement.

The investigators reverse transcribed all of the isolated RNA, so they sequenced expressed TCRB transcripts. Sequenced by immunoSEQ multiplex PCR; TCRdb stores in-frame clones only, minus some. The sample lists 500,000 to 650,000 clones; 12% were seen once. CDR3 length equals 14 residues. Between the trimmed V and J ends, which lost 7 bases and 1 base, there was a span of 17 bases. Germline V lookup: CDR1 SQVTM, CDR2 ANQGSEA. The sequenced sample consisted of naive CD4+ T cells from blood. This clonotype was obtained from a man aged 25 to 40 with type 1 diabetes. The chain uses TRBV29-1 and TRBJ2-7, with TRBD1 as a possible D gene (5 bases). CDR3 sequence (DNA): TGCAGCGCCCAAACCGACAGCCCTTCCTACGAGCAGTACTTC. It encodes CSAQTDSPSYEQYF.